This is a list of T cell receptor beta chains from one sample in a study of blood T cells in healthy people across ages. TCRdb reprocessed the 5' RACE reads with MiXCR, giving one entry per CDR3 protein. The sample holds roughly 640,000 distinct CDR3 sequences, around 31% seen once. The specimen sequenced was blood. Source of these receptors: an elderly woman in good health. The CDR3 runs from the conserved cysteine through the conserved F or W. The order of the fields is D gene, V gene, clone size, J gene, CDR3 protein, CDR3 DNA. A D gene is named only where the DNA matches it firmly. Where a row states a size, it is once, few, many or the class of an expanded clone; other rows omit it.

d_gene: NA
v_gene: TRBV12-3/TRBV12-4
abundance: NA
j_gene: TRBJ2-1
CDR3aa: CASSYSGRNEQFF
CDR3nt: TGTGCCAGCAGTTACAGTGGGCGGAATGAGCAGTTCTTC

d_gene: NA
v_gene: TRBV7-3
abundance: many
j_gene: TRBJ2-1
CDR3aa: CASSVGATSEQFF
CDR3nt: TGTGCCAGCAGCGTCGGGGCGACTTCTGAGCAGTTCTTC

d_gene: TRBD1
v_gene: TRBV30
abundance: few
j_gene: TRBJ2-4
CDR3aa: CAWSQTGENIQYF
CDR3nt: TGTGCCTGGAGCCAGACAGGGGAAAACATTCAGTACTTC

d_gene: NA
v_gene: TRBV7-2
abundance: NA
j_gene: TRBJ1-6
CDR3aa: CASSSPSNSPLHF
CDR3nt: TGTGCCAGCAGCTCCCCATCGAATTCACCCCTCCACTTT

d_gene: TRBD1
v_gene: TRBV12-3/TRBV12-4
abundance: many
j_gene: TRBJ1-1
CDR3aa: CATGGTGGNTEAFF
CDR3nt: TGTGCCACGGGGGGGACAGGAGGAAACACTGAAGCTTTCTTT

d_gene: TRBD2
v_gene: TRBV5-1
abundance: many
j_gene: TRBJ2-5
CDR3aa: CASSSPWGLAGSGETQYF
CDR3nt: TGCGCCAGCAGCTCCCCGTGGGGACTAGCGGGGTCCGGTGAGACCCAGTACTTC

d_gene: NA
v_gene: TRBV4-1
abundance: NA
j_gene: TRBJ1-5
CDR3aa: CASSQGRARALNQPQHF
CDR3nt: TGCGCCAGCAGCCAAGGCCGGGCCAGGGCCCTCAATCAGCCCCAGCATTTT

d_gene: NA
v_gene: TRBV4-1
abundance: NA
j_gene: TRBJ2-5
CDR3aa: CASSPRRATGNQETQYF
CDR3nt: TGCGCCAGCAGTCCAAGGAGAGCCACGGGAAACCAAGAGACCCAGTACTTC

d_gene: TRBD2
v_gene: TRBV20-1
abundance: many
j_gene: TRBJ2-7
CDR3aa: CSARAPGGNYEQYF
CDR3nt: TGCAGTGCTAGAGCCCCGGGGGGGAATTACGAGCAGTACTTC

d_gene: TRBD1
v_gene: TRBV5-1
abundance: NA
j_gene: TRBJ1-6
CDR3aa: CASSSGQGSSYNSPLHF
CDR3nt: TGCGCCAGCAGCTCCGGACAGGGGAGTTCCTATAATTCACCCCTCCACTTT

d_gene: NA
v_gene: TRBV10-3
abundance: few
j_gene: TRBJ2-3
CDR3aa: CAIRDYDGGGTDTQYF
CDR3nt: TGTGCCATCAGGGACTATGACGGGGGAGGCACAGATACGCAGTATTTT

d_gene: TRBD1
v_gene: TRBV4-1
abundance: NA
j_gene: TRBJ2-5
CDR3aa: CASSLYQGDLRGQYF
CDR3nt: TGCGCCAGCAGCCTATATCAGGGGGACCTACGAGGGCAGTACTTC

d_gene: NA
v_gene: TRBV25-1
abundance: many
j_gene: TRBJ2-1
CDR3aa: CASSPQGAGVLGNEQFF
CDR3nt: TGTGCCAGCAGTCCCCAGGGGGCGGGGGTGCTGGGTAATGAGCAGTTCTTC

d_gene: NA
v_gene: TRBV27
abundance: few
j_gene: TRBJ2-7
CDR3aa: CASKQDSREQYF
CDR3nt: TGTGCCAGCAAGCAGGACTCAAGGGAGCAGTACTTC

d_gene: NA
v_gene: TRBV15
abundance: many
j_gene: TRBJ2-4
CDR3aa: CATSRDFTALAKNIQYF
CDR3nt: TGTGCCACCAGCAGAGATTTTACTGCTCTAGCCAAAAACATTCAGTACTTC

d_gene: TRBD1
v_gene: TRBV28
abundance: NA
j_gene: TRBJ1-2
CDR3aa: CASSPFRDRGHGYTF
CDR3nt: TGTGCCAGCAGTCCATTCCGGGACAGGGGGCATGGCTACACCTTC

d_gene: NA
v_gene: TRBV29-1
abundance: NA
j_gene: TRBJ2-7
CDR3aa: CSVEWSSSYEQYF
CDR3nt: TGCAGCGTTGAGTGGTCCTCTTCCTACGAGCAGTACTTC

d_gene: TRBD2
v_gene: TRBV5-1
abundance: NA
j_gene: TRBJ2-7
CDR3aa: CASSLGLAGAYNEQYF
CDR3nt: TGCGCCAGCAGTTTGGGACTAGCGGGGGCGTACAATGAGCAGTACTTC

d_gene: TRBD2
v_gene: TRBV6-1
abundance: NA
j_gene: TRBJ2-4
CDR3aa: CASTPTRGALQYF
CDR3nt: TGTGCCAGCACCCCCACGCGGGGGGCCCTTCAGTACTTC

d_gene: NA
v_gene: TRBV7-2
abundance: many
j_gene: TRBJ2-1
CDR3aa: CASSPDYLSYNEQFF
CDR3nt: TGTGCCAGCAGCCCGGACTACCTTTCCTACAATGAGCAGTTCTTC

d_gene: TRBD2
v_gene: TRBV3-1
abundance: few
j_gene: TRBJ2-7
CDR3aa: CASSLLLGGDERRYYEQYF
CDR3nt: TGTGCCAGCAGCCTCTTACTGGGGGGGGACGAAAGGCGTTACTACGAGCAGTACTTC

d_gene: NA
v_gene: TRBV30
abundance: few
j_gene: TRBJ1-6
CDR3aa: CAWSGSPRGNSPLHF
CDR3nt: TGTGCCTGGAGCGGTTCGCCCCGCGGAAATTCACCCCTCCACTTT

d_gene: NA
v_gene: TRBV9
abundance: few
j_gene: TRBJ1-4
CDR3aa: CASSEGGGLEKLFF
CDR3nt: TGTGCCAGCAGTGAGGGAGGGGGGCTGGAAAAACTGTTTTTT

d_gene: NA
v_gene: TRBV5-1
abundance: many
j_gene: TRBJ1-1
CDR3aa: CASTRGGQENTEAFF
CDR3nt: TGCGCCAGCACCCGGGGTGGGCAGGAGAACACTGAAGCTTTCTTT

d_gene: NA
v_gene: TRBV7-2
abundance: NA
j_gene: TRBJ1-1
CDR3aa: CASSLARGGTEAFF
CDR3nt: TGTGCCAGCAGCTTAGCAAGGGGAGGCACTGAAGCTTTCTTT

d_gene: TRBD2
v_gene: TRBV7-9
abundance: many
j_gene: TRBJ2-1
CDR3aa: CASSSGGAGDNEQFF
CDR3nt: TGTGCCAGCAGCAGCGGGGGGGCCGGGGACAATGAGCAGTTCTTC

d_gene: NA
v_gene: TRBV20-1
abundance: many
j_gene: TRBJ2-1
CDR3aa: CSARAGAGGQFF
CDR3nt: TGCAGTGCTAGAGCAGGAGCAGGCGGGCAGTTCTTC

d_gene: TRBD1
v_gene: TRBV6-6
abundance: NA
j_gene: TRBJ1-6
CDR3aa: CASSKTGATYNSPLHF
CDR3nt: TGTGCCAGCAGCAAGACAGGGGCGACCTATAATTCACCCCTCCACTTT

d_gene: NA
v_gene: TRBV29-1
abundance: many
j_gene: TRBJ2-7
CDR3aa: CSVDLGRGYEQYF
CDR3nt: TGCAGCGTTGATCTGGGGCGTGGGTACGAGCAGTACTTC

d_gene: TRBD2
v_gene: TRBV6-1
abundance: NA
j_gene: TRBJ2-3
CDR3aa: CASTRGAGGALTDTQYF
CDR3nt: TGTGCCAGTACTCGGGGGGCGGGAGGAGCGCTCACAGATACGCAGTATTTT

d_gene: NA
v_gene: TRBV6-9
abundance: NA
j_gene: TRBJ2-3
CDR3aa: CASSYQGHTQYF
CDR3nt: TGTGCCAGCAGTTATCAGGGGCATACGCAGTATTTT

d_gene: NA
v_gene: TRBV6-5
abundance: many
j_gene: TRBJ2-7
CDR3aa: CASSNRRRGAYEQYF
CDR3nt: TGTGCCAGCAGTAACCGCCGGCGGGGAGCCTACGAGCAGTACTTC

d_gene: TRBD1
v_gene: TRBV7-2
abundance: NA
j_gene: TRBJ1-2
CDR3aa: CAGSLTGNYGYTF
CDR3nt: TGCGCCGGCAGCCTGACAGGGAACTATGGCTACACCTTC

d_gene: TRBD1
v_gene: TRBV7-2
abundance: many
j_gene: TRBJ2-4
CDR3aa: CASSPGQGAGRAKNIQYF
CDR3nt: TGTGCCAGCAGTCCGGGACAGGGGGCGGGACGGGCCAAAAACATTCAGTACTTC

d_gene: NA
v_gene: TRBV7-2
abundance: few
j_gene: TRBJ1-1
CDR3aa: CASSLNGGAVGTEAFF
CDR3nt: TGTGCCAGCAGCTTAAATGGGGGCGCCGTGGGCACTGAAGCTTTCTTT

d_gene: NA
v_gene: TRBV9
abundance: many
j_gene: TRBJ2-4
CDR3aa: CASSVGPGLTTTLAKNIQYF
CDR3nt: TGTGCCAGCAGCGTAGGGCCGGGACTTACGACGACACTAGCCAAAAACATTCAGTACTTC

d_gene: TRBD2
v_gene: TRBV6-5
abundance: few
j_gene: TRBJ2-5
CDR3aa: CASSHTVSGGKETQYF
CDR3nt: TGTGCCAGCAGTCATACTGTTAGCGGGGGGAAAGAGACCCAGTACTTC

d_gene: TRBD1
v_gene: TRBV29-1
abundance: many
j_gene: TRBJ1-5
CDR3aa: CSVGGTGDQPQHF
CDR3nt: TGCAGCGTGGGGGGGACAGGGGATCAGCCCCAGCATTTT

d_gene: TRBD2
v_gene: TRBV5-1
abundance: many
j_gene: TRBJ2-1
CDR3aa: CASSLDRRLAGREQFF
CDR3nt: TGCGCCAGCAGCTTAGATAGACGACTAGCGGGGAGAGAGCAGTTCTTC

d_gene: TRBD2
v_gene: TRBV6-6
abundance: many
j_gene: TRBJ2-1
CDR3aa: CASSYSPTSGLYNEQFF
CDR3nt: TGTGCCAGCAGTTATTCCCCGACTAGCGGTCTATACAATGAGCAGTTCTTC

d_gene: TRBD2
v_gene: TRBV29-1
abundance: many
j_gene: TRBJ2-3
CDR3aa: CSVEPAGGHTDTQYF
CDR3nt: TGCAGCGTTGAACCAGCGGGGGGCCACACAGATACGCAGTATTTT

d_gene: TRBD1
v_gene: TRBV2
abundance: many
j_gene: TRBJ2-7
CDR3aa: CASSDMGQGTYEQYF
CDR3nt: TGTGCCAGCAGTGACATGGGACAGGGTACCTACGAGCAGTACTTC

d_gene: TRBD2
v_gene: TRBV9
abundance: many
j_gene: TRBJ2-1
CDR3aa: CASSVGLAGGILNEQFF
CDR3nt: TGTGCCAGCAGCGTAGGGCTAGCGGGGGGTATACTCAATGAGCAGTTCTTC

d_gene: NA
v_gene: TRBV30
abundance: few
j_gene: TRBJ2-3
CDR3aa: CAWSVAGGTDTQYF
CDR3nt: TGTGCCTGGAGTGTGGCAGGGGGCACAGATACGCAGTATTTT

d_gene: TRBD2
v_gene: TRBV14
abundance: many
j_gene: TRBJ2-1
CDR3aa: CASSPRASGGRSEQFF
CDR3nt: TGTGCCAGCAGCCCGAGGGCTAGCGGGGGGCGGAGTGAGCAGTTCTTC

d_gene: NA
v_gene: TRBV14
abundance: few
j_gene: TRBJ2-7
CDR3aa: CASSLRRSSYEQYF
CDR3nt: TGTGCCAGCAGCCTCCGGAGGAGCTCCTACGAGCAGTACTTC

d_gene: NA
v_gene: TRBV5-1
abundance: many
j_gene: TRBJ2-7
CDR3aa: CASSPGGGRYEQYF
CDR3nt: TGCGCCAGCAGCCCCGGTGGCGGGCGGTACGAGCAGTACTTC

d_gene: TRBD2
v_gene: TRBV6-1
abundance: few
j_gene: TRBJ2-2
CDR3aa: CASSDGGSYTGELFF
CDR3nt: TGTGCCAGCAGTGACGGGGGGTCGTACACCGGGGAGCTGTTTTTT

d_gene: NA
v_gene: TRBV5-6
abundance: NA
j_gene: TRBJ1-2
CDR3aa: CASSPEPGSTGYTF
CDR3nt: TGTGCCAGCAGCCCAGAACCAGGGTCCACTGGCTACACCTTC

d_gene: NA
v_gene: TRBV7-2
abundance: NA
j_gene: TRBJ1-4
CDR3aa: CASSLIRDGYEKLFF
CDR3nt: TGTGCCAGCAGCTTAATACGCGATGGATATGAAAAACTGTTTTTT

d_gene: TRBD2
v_gene: TRBV29-1
abundance: many
j_gene: TRBJ2-1
CDR3aa: CSVIGVAGLTGNEQFF
CDR3nt: TGCAGCGTTATCGGGGTAGCGGGGCTCACGGGGAATGAGCAGTTCTTC

d_gene: NA
v_gene: TRBV29-1
abundance: NA
j_gene: TRBJ2-3
CDR3aa: CSVARPGSTDTQYF
CDR3nt: TGCAGCGTCGCGCGGCCAGGGAGCACAGATACGCAGTATTTT

d_gene: NA
v_gene: TRBV12-3/TRBV12-4
abundance: NA
j_gene: TRBJ1-5
CDR3aa: CASSLYRPQPQHF
CDR3nt: TGTGCCAGCAGTTTGTACCGACCTCAGCCCCAGCATTTT

d_gene: NA
v_gene: TRBV4-2
abundance: NA
j_gene: TRBJ1-4
CDR3aa: CASSPEDRAEKLFF
CDR3nt: TGTGCCAGCAGCCCCGAGGACCGGGCTGAAAAACTGTTTTTT

d_gene: NA
v_gene: TRBV20-1
abundance: many
j_gene: TRBJ2-3
CDR3aa: CSARGASFSTDTQYF
CDR3nt: TGCAGTGCCCGAGGGGCCTCCTTTAGCACAGATACGCAGTATTTT

d_gene: NA
v_gene: TRBV13
abundance: few
j_gene: TRBJ1-2
CDR3aa: CASSETAAPIYGYTF
CDR3nt: TGTGCCAGCAGCGAGACAGCCGCCCCGATTTATGGCTACACCTTC

d_gene: NA
v_gene: TRBV20-1
abundance: NA
j_gene: TRBJ2-3
CDR3aa: CSASSGSLADTQYF
CDR3nt: TGCAGTGCTAGTTCCGGGAGTTTGGCAGATACGCAGTATTTT